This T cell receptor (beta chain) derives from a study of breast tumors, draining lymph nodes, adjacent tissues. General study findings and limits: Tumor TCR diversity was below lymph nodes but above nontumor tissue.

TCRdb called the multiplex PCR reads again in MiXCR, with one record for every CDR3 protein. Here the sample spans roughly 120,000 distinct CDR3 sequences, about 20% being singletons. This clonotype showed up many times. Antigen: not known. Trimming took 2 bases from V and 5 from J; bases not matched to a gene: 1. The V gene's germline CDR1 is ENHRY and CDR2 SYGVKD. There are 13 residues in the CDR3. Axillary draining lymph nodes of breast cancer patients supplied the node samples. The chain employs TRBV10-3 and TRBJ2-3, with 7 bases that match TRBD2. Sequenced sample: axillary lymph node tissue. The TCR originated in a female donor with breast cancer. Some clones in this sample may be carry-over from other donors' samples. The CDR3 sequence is CAISETSEDTQYF. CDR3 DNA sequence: TGTGCCATCAGTGAGACTAGCGAAGATACGCAGTATTTT.